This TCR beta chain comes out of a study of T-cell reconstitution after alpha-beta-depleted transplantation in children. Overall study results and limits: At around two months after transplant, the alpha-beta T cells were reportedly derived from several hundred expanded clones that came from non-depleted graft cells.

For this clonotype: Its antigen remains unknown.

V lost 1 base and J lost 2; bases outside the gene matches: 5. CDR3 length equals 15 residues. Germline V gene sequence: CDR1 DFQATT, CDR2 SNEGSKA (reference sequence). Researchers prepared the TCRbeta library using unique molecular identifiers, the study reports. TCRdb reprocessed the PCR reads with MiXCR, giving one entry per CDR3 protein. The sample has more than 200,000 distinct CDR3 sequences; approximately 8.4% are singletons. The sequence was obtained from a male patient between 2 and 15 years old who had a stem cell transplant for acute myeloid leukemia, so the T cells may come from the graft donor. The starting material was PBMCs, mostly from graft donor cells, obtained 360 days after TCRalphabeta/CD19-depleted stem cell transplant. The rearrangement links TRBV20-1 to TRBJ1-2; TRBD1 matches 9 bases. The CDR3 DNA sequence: TGCAGTGCTAGAGGAACAGGGGGCGGCAACTATGGCTACACCTTC. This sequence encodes CSARGTGGGNYGYTF.